The next 3 T cell receptor beta chains were all read from a single sample in a study of blood T cell repertoires in COVID-19. Profiling relied on immunoSEQ multiplex PCR, and the TCRdb table lists in-frame clones only, not all of them. Here the sample spans 350,000 to 450,000 clones, 70% to 90% being singletons. The sequencing sample was made of peripheral blood. Receptor source: an older woman with COVID-19, enrolled during active disease.

The V call is TRBV5-4, the J call TRBJ1-6; 9 nucleotides match TRBD1. The germline V gene encodes CDR1 SGHNT and CDR2 YYREEE (reference sequence). This CDR3 spans 15 amino acids. Unmatched junction bases numbered 8, after V lost 4 bases and J lost 9 bases. CDR3 residues: CASSLSRDRVSPLHF. For the CDR3, the DNA is TGTGCCAGCAGCCTATCCCGGGACAGGGTTTCACCCCTCCACTTT.

The chain has TRBV6-2 or TRBV6-3 and TRBJ1-1; D may be TRBD1 (6 bases). This CDR3 spans 15 amino acids. Germline V CDR1 and CDR2: MNHEY, SVGEGT. Trimming removed 5 bases at V and 0 bases at J, with 13 bases between. The CDR3: CASSVFGTMNTEAFF. In DNA, the CDR3 is TGTGCCAGCAGTGTTTTTGGGACAATGAACACTGAAGCTTTCTTT.

The chain is built from TRBV28 and TRBJ1-6; maybe TRBD1 (6 bases). Germline V gives CDR1 MDHEN, CDR2 SYDVKM. V was trimmed by 6 bases and J by 4 bases, leaving 13 bases between them. The CDR3 runs 15 residues. CDR3 region: CASSPGAPYNSPLHF. Here the CDR3 DNA reads TGTGCCAGCAGCCCAGGGGCCCCTTATAATTCACCCCTCCACTTT. The whole variable domain, filled in from reference TRBV28 and TRBJ1-6, reads DVKVTQSSRYLVKRTGEKVFLECVQDMDHENMFWYRQDPGLGLRLIYFSYDVKMKEKGDIPEGYSVSREKKERFSLILESASTNQTSMYLCASSPGAPYNSPLHFGNGTRLTVT.